These T cell receptor beta chains were read from a single sample in a study of blood T cell repertoires in COVID-19. Generated by immunoSEQ multiplex PCR, the TCRdb table keeps only in-frame clones and is missing some. The table shows 150,000 to 200,000 clones, with about 85% occurring only once. The specimen was peripheral blood. These receptors all stem from a human donor with acute or convalescent COVID-19. The donor label of this sample is uncertain. Both conserved end residues are part of each CDR3. A D gene is named only where the DNA matches it firmly. Only part of the rows carry a size: once, few, many, or a class if the clone is expanded.

J | size | D | V | CDR3 | DNA
TRBJ2-5 | NA | NA | TRBV5-4 | CASSSTGPQETQYF | TGTGCCAGCAGCTCAACAGGTCCCCAAGAGACCCAGTACTTC
TRBJ1-2 | NA | TRBD1 | TRBV14 | CASSPRQGAGGYTF | TGTGCCAGCAGCCCGCGACAGGGGGCAGGGGGCTACACCTTC
TRBJ1-2 | NA | TRBD1 | TRBV2 | CASSKVRGPEGYGYTF | TGTGCCAGCAGTAAGGTCAGGGGGCCAGAGGGCTATGGCTACACCTTC
TRBJ1-4 | NA | NA | TRBV6-5 | CASSYSDRSEKLFF | TGTGCCAGCAGTTACTCCGACAGAAGTGAAAAACTGTTTTTT
TRBJ1-2 | NA | TRBD1 | TRBV28 | CASSLWAAGQGAPGYGYTF | TGTGCCAGCAGTTTATGGGCCGCGGGACAGGGAGCCCCGGGGTATGGCTACACCTTC
TRBJ1-2 | NA | TRBD1 | TRBV18 | CASSPRQTGGAEIF | TGTGCCAGCTCACCACGTCAAACAGGGGGCGCAGAGATCTTC
TRBJ1-6 | few | NA | TRBV4-1 | CASSQGIPQGVFPYLKWPPLHF | TGCGCCAGCAGCCAAGGAATACCACAGGGAGTCTTCCCCTATCTTAAGTGGCCACCCCTCCACTTT
TRBJ1-4 | NA | TRBD1 | TRBV7-2 | CASSPDRAEKLFF | TGTGCCAGCAGCCCAGACAGGGCTGAAAAACTGTTTTTT
TRBJ2-1 | NA | NA | TRBV30 | CAWSGAGDNEQFF | TGTGCCTGGAGTGGGGCCGGGGACAATGAGCAGTTCTTC
TRBJ1-5 | NA | NA | TRBV19 | CASRHNSNQPQHF | TGTGCCAGTAGGCACAATAGCAATCAGCCCCAGCATTTT
TRBJ2-3 | NA | NA | TRBV6-5 | CASSRLHTGSDTQYF | TGTGCCAGCAGCCGACTCCACACAGGATCAGATACGCAGTATTTT
TRBJ1-6 | NA | NA | TRBV6-5 | CASSYDGGFSSPLHF | TGTGCCAGCAGTTACGATGGAGGGTTCAGCTCACCCCTCCACTTT
TRBJ2-5 | NA | NA | TRBV4-1 | CASSQHDSQETQYF | TGCGCCAGCAGCCAACACGACAGCCAAGAGACCCAGTACTTC
TRBJ2-2 | NA | TRBD2 | TRBV4-3 | CASSQRGAGGPGELFF | TGCGCCAGCAGCCAAAGAGGGGCGGGGGGGCCCGGGGAGCTGTTTTTT
TRBJ1-4 | once | NA | TRBV28 | CASSFWQGEKLFF | TGTGCCAGCAGTTTCTGGCAGGGTGAAAAACTGTTTTTT
TRBJ2-1 | NA | TRBD2 | TRBV7-2 | CASSFTLPGGRSNEQFF | TGTGCCAGCAGCTTTACACTTCCGGGGGGGCGCTCGAATGAGCAGTTCTTC
TRBJ2-2 | NA | NA | TRBV7-2 | CASSLGMEAFGSGGELFF | TGTGCCAGCAGCTTAGGAATGGAGGCCTTCGGGAGTGGCGGGGAGCTGTTTTTT
TRBJ1-1 | once | NA | TRBV5-1 | CASSLEGTPEAFF | TGCGCCAGCAGCTTGGAGGGGACACCTGAAGCTTTCTTT
TRBJ2-7 | NA | TRBD1 | TRBV5-6 | CASNLRGLYEQYF | TGTGCCAGCAACCTCAGGGGGCTCTACGAGCAGTACTTC
TRBJ1-2 | NA | NA | TRBV27 | CASSPPGRANYGYTF | TGTGCCAGCAGTCCACCCGGGAGGGCTAACTATGGCTACACCTTC
TRBJ2-7 | NA | NA | TRBV7-2 | CASSPHRSYEQYF | TGTGCCAGCAGCCCCCACCGGAGTTACGAGCAGTACTTC
TRBJ1-6 | NA | NA | TRBV3-1/TRBV3-2 | CASSQGITGRGSYNSPLHF | TGTGCCAGCAGCCAAGGGATCACAGGGCGGGGGTCCTATAATTCACCCCTCCACTTT
TRBJ1-1 | NA | TRBD1 | TRBV4-2 | CASGTEVNTEAFF | TGTGCCAGCGGGACAGAAGTTAACACTGAAGCTTTCTTT
TRBJ1-1 | NA | TRBD1 | TRBV19 | CASSSTGGLNTEAFF | TGTGCCAGTAGTTCCACAGGGGGTCTGAACACTGAAGCTTTCTTT
TRBJ1-1 | NA | TRBD1 | TRBV5-8 | CASSPRQGALKNTEAFF | TGTGCCAGCAGCCCTCGCCAGGGGGCCCTAAAGAACACTGAAGCTTTCTTT
TRBJ2-7 | NA | TRBD1 | TRBV5-1 | CASSAEPTGISYEQYF | TGCGCCAGCAGCGCAGAGCCGACAGGGATCTCCTACGAGCAGTACTTC
TRBJ1-3 | NA | NA | TRBV5-1 | CASSPEAVSSGNTIYF | TGCGCCAGCAGCCCGGAGGCCGTGAGCTCTGGAAACACCATATATTTT
TRBJ1-5 | NA | NA | TRBV15 | CATSSAGDGNQPQHF | TGTGCCACCAGCAGTGCGGGAGACGGGAATCAGCCCCAGCATTTT
TRBJ2-7 | once | NA | TRBV5-8 | CASSPRLGASYEQYF | TGTGCCAGCAGCCCCCGACTGGGGGCCTCCTACGAGCAGTACTTC
TRBJ1-3 | once | TRBD1 | TRBV30 | CAWSMGQGAGNTIYF | TGTGCCTGGAGTATGGGACAGGGGGCTGGAAACACCATATATTTT
TRBJ2-1 | few | NA | TRBV19 | CASSRRGSYNEQFF | TGTGCCAGTAGTCGACGGGGGTCCTACAATGAGCAGTTCTTC
TRBJ1-1 | NA | TRBD1 | TRBV19 | CASTTGGVGTEAFF | TGTGCCAGTACCACAGGGGGCGTTGGCACTGAAGCTTTCTTT
TRBJ2-1 | once | TRBD1 | TRBV2 | CASTGQGRNEQFF | TGTGCCAGCACTGGACAGGGGCGGAATGAGCAGTTCTTC
TRBJ1-1 | few | NA | TRBV7-9 | CASSFGGSTEAFF | TGTGCCAGCAGCTTTGGAGGGAGCACTGAAGCTTTCTTT
TRBJ1-1 | NA | NA | TRBV7-9 | CASSSRDTGTEAFF | TGTGCCAGCAGCTCTCGAGACACGGGGACTGAAGCTTTCTTT
TRBJ2-7 | NA | NA | TRBV28 | CASSLSRGYEQYF | TGTGCCAGCAGTTTATCGAGGGGGTACGAGCAGTACTTC
TRBJ2-1 | NA | NA | TRBV4-1 | CASSQDPPGFTSNEQFF | TGCGCCAGCAGCCAAGATCCCCCAGGTTTTACAAGCAATGAGCAGTTCTTC
TRBJ1-5 | once | TRBD1 | TRBV27 | CASSSTLGQGAVQPQHF | TGTGCCAGCAGCTCAACCCTCGGACAGGGGGCAGTTCAGCCCCAGCATTTT
TRBJ2-7 | NA | NA | TRBV19 | CASSFGRAYEQYF | TGTGCCAGTAGCTTCGGCAGGGCCTACGAGCAGTACTTC
TRBJ1-3 | NA | TRBD1 | TRBV6-1 | CASSARPGQGSGFGNTIYF | TGTGCCAGCAGTGCAAGACCGGGACAGGGGAGTGGGTTTGGAAACACCATATATTTT
TRBJ1-2 | NA | NA | TRBV7-9 | CASSLGTEPYGYTF | TGTGCCAGCAGCTTAGGGACAGAACCCTATGGCTACACCTTC
TRBJ2-5 | NA | NA | TRBV5-1 | CASRTGIQSRSQQETQYF | TGCGCCAGCAGAACCGGGATCCAATCCAGGAGCCAACAAGAGACCCAGTACTTC
TRBJ2-1 | NA | TRBD2 | TRBV7-2 | CASSPAGGARWNEQFF | TGTGCCAGCAGCCCTGCCGGGGGGGCGAGGTGGAATGAGCAGTTCTTC
TRBJ2-2 | NA | TRBD1 | TRBV3-1/TRBV3-2 | CASSRRTGNTGELFF | TGTGCCAGCAGCCGTAGGACAGGGAACACCGGGGAGCTGTTTTTT
TRBJ2-5 | NA | TRBD2 | TRBV19 | CASSTGGGDGTQYF | TGTGCCAGTAGTACGGGGGGAGGGGACGGGACCCAGTACTTC
TRBJ1-2 | NA | NA | TRBV19 | CASQKDSYYGYTF | TGTGCCAGTCAAAAGGACTCCTACTATGGCTACACCTTC
TRBJ2-5 | NA | TRBD2 | TRBV11-3 | CASSLDRTSGGAETQYF | TGTGCCAGCAGCTTAGACCGGACTAGCGGGGGGGCCGAGACCCAGTACTTC
TRBJ2-7 | NA | TRBD1 | TRBV5-6 | CASSLLYRGANEQYF | TGTGCCAGCAGCTTGCTATACAGGGGCGCGAACGAGCAGTACTTC
TRBJ1-2 | NA | NA | TRBV28 | CASNRLPGGGYTF | TGTGCCAGCAACAGGCTTCCTGGTGGTGGCTACACCTTC
TRBJ2-7 | NA | TRBD1 | TRBV4-3 | CASSQDYRGHYEQYF | TGCGCCAGCAGCCAAGACTACAGGGGGCACTACGAGCAGTACTTC